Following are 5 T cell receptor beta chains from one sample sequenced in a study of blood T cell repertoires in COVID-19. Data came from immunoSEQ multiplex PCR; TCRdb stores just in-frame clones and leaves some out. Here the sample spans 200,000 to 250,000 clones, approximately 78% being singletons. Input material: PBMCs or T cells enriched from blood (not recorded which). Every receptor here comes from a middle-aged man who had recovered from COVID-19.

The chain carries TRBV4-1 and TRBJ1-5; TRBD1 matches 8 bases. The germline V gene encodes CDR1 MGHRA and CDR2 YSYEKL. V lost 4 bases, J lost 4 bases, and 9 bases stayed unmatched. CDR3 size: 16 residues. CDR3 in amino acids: CASSLTGAAINQPQHF. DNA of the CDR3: TGCGCCAGCAGCCTGACAGGGGCCGCGATTAATCAGCCCCAGCATTTT.

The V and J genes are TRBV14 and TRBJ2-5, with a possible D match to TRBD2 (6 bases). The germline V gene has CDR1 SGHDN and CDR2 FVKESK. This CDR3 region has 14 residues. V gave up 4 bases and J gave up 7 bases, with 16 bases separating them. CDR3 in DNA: TGTGCCAGCAGCCCAGGCGGGACGAGGGGGACCCAGTACTTC. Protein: CASSPGGTRGTQYF.

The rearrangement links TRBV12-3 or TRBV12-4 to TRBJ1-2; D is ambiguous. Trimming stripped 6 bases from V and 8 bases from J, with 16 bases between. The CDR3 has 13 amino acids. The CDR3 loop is CASSLGLLRGYTF. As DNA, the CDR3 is TGTGCCAGCAGCCTCGGACTCCTCCGGGGCTACACCTTC.

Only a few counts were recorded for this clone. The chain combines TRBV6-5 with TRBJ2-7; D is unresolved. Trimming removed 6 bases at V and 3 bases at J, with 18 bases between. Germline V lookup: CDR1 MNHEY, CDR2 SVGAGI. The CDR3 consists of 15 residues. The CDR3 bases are TGTGCCAGCAGGACGAATTCTAAACAGATCTACGAGCAGTACTTC. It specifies CASRTNSKQIYEQYF.

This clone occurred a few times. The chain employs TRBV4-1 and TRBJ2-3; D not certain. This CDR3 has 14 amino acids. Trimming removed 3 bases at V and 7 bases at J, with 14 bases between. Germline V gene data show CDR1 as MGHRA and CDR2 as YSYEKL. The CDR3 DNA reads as TGCGCCAGCAGCCAGGAGCAAGAGGCAAATACGCAGTATTTT. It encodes CASSQEQEANTQYF.